This T cell receptor (beta chain) was captured in a study of blood T cells in healthy people across ages. The second PCR ran roughly 6 to 11 cycles with a sample-barcoded 5' primer and J-beta primers. TCRdb called the 5' RACE reads again in MiXCR, with one record for every CDR3 protein. The table has more than 700,000 distinct CDR3 sequences, roughly 50% seen once. The TCR comes from a man aged 80 or over in good health. The material sequenced was blood.

The CDR3 region is CASSELGQGGETQYF. The CDR3 DNA reads as TGTGCCAGCAGTGAATTGGGACAGGGGGGTGAGACCCAGTACTTC. The chain is built from TRBV6-1 and TRBJ2-5; 11 bases line up with TRBD1. Germline loops: CDR1 MNHNS, CDR2 SASEGT. The CDR3 totals 15 residues. The junction had 4 bases not matched to a gene; V was cut back by 2 bases and J by 5 bases.